The 19 T cell receptor beta chains below all came from one sample that was sequenced in a study of identical twins. TCRdb re-called the 5' RACE reads with MiXCR, one entry per CDR3 protein. The sample holds hundreds of thousands of distinct CDR3 sequences; over 9% are singletons and the top ten take under 2%. These data were also filed under a second study, of yellow fever vaccine responses in identical twins.

Sequencing input: PBMCs. The origin of the receptors is a woman under 30 in good health.

This clonotype was detected a few times. The chain is built from TRBV20-1 and TRBJ2-5; 8 bases map to TRBD2. The CDR3 contains 14 residues. Germline V gene lookup returns CDR1 DFQATT and CDR2 SNEGSKA (reference sequence). Losses at the gene ends were 6 bases for V and 4 bases for J; bases not matched to a gene: 10. The CDR3 DNA reads TGCAGTGCGGGCCCGGGACTAGTGGGAGAGACCCAGTACTTC. Translating it yields CSAGPGLVGETQYF.

The table lists this clonotype with a few counts. This chain joins TRBV20-1 and TRBJ2-2; possible D gene TRBD2, 5 bases. Trimming stripped 2 bases from V and 6 bases from J, with 10 bases between. The germline V gene has CDR1 DFQATT and CDR2 SNEGSKA (reference sequence). The CDR3 runs 13 residues. The CDR3 loop is CSARRGGAGELFF. The CDR3 DNA sequence: TGCAGTGCTAGACGTGGAGGCGCCGGGGAGCTGTTTTTT.

This clonotype has only a few counts. The chain uses TRBV7-7 and TRBJ2-5, with a weak D call TRBD2 (6 bases). The CDR3 runs 14 residues. Germline CDR1 SSHAT, CDR2 FNYEAQ (reference sequence). V dropped 4 bases and J dropped 2 bases, with 11 bases sitting between them. CDR3 residues: CASSSPGLQETQYF. CDR3 sequence (DNA): TGTGCCAGCAGCTCTCCGGGACTGCAAGAGACCCAGTACTTC.

The chain links TRBV14 to TRBJ2-1; D is perhaps TRBD1 or TRBD2 (6 bases each). Trimming pared 1 base from V and 0 bases from J, leaving 22 bases between. The CDR3 loop spans 20 amino acids. CDR1 SGHDN and CDR2 FVKESK come from the germline V gene. The CDR3, as DNA: TGTGCCAGCAGCCAAGTTGGGGGGCAGGGGCGAAAAAGCTCCTACAATGAGCAGTTCTTC. It specifies CASSQVGGQGRKSSYNEQFF.

The chain's CDR3 is CASSQQGSETQYF. The CDR3 region has the DNA TGCGCCAGCAGCCAACAGGGTTCGGAGACCCAGTACTTC. This rearrangement joins TRBV4-1 to TRBJ2-5; a weak D match, TRBD1 (5 bases). The CDR3 totals 13 residues. V was trimmed by 2 bases and J by 5 bases, leaving 9 bases between them. Germline V lookup: CDR1 MGHRA, CDR2 YSYEKL.

V usage is TRBV12-3 or TRBV12-4 and J usage is TRBJ2-3; D is unclear. This CDR3 comprises 13 residues. Trimming stripped 2 bases from V and 3 bases from J, with 6 bases between. The CDR3 DNA reads as TGTGCCAGCAGTTTAAGAATGACAGATACGCAGTATTTT. The encoded protein is CASSLRMTDTQYF.

This clonotype was recorded at least ten times. The chain recombines TRBV2 with TRBJ1-2, with a weak D call TRBD1 (6 bases). V lost 3 bases to trimming and J lost 4 bases, with 9 bases between them. Germline V CDR1 and CDR2: SNHLY, FYNNEI. The CDR3 has 13 amino acids. The CDR3, as DNA: TGTGCCAGCAGTGAGGCAGGGGTCTATGGCTACACCTTC. This encodes CASSEAGVYGYTF.

This clonotype was observed a few times. V and J are TRBV7-9 and TRBJ1-1; D unresolved. The CDR3 contains 14 residues. Germline CDR1 is SEHNR and CDR2 is FQNEAQ (reference sequence). Deletions cut 6 bases from V and 1 base from J, with 12 bases between. CDR3 sequence reads: CASRKVEGNTEAFF. CDR3 sequence (DNA): TGTGCCAGCAGAAAGGTCGAGGGGAACACTGAAGCTTTCTTT.

As concerns this clonotype: One junction end does not reproduce the germline sequence, and a read error may be involved. The rearrangement uses TRBV7-8 and TRBJ2-3; 8 bases align to TRBD2. The CDR3 has 15 amino acids. Germline CDR1 SGHVS, CDR2 FQNEAQ. CDR3 DNA sequence: TGTGCCAGCAGCTTAGAGCGGACTAGCACATATACGCAGTATTTT. Its protein product is CASSLERTSTYTQYF.

This clonotype appeared a few times. V and J are TRBV27 and TRBJ1-1; D is undetermined. Germline-derived CDR1 and CDR2 are MNHEY and SMNVEV (reference sequence). The germline V and J ends were trimmed by 10 bases and 3 bases, with 30 bases remaining between them. This CDR3 comprises 18 residues. The DNA of the CDR3 is TGTGCCACCGCCGTGGATGCTGCGAATGTTCTATGGGACACTGAAGCTTTCTTT. Translating it yields CATAVDAANVLWDTEAFF.

This clonotype has just a few counts. V usage is TRBV20-1 and J usage is TRBJ2-7; 11 positions agree with TRBD1. This CDR3 contains 13 residues. Germline loops: CDR1 DFQATT, CDR2 SNEGSKA (reference sequence). With V trimmed by 6 bases and J by 4 bases, 5 bases remained unmatched. The CDR3 DNA sequence: TGCAGTGCAGGGACAGGGGGTTTTTACGAGCAGTACTTC. Translation gives CSAGTGGFYEQYF.

This clonotype was counted between two and nine times. The rearrangement links TRBV4-1 to TRBJ1-4; 9 positions match TRBD1. Germline lookup yields CDR1 MGHRA and CDR2 YSYEKL. This CDR3 is built from 14 residues. V gave up 4 bases and J gave up 7 bases; unmatched junction bases: 4. CDR3 sequence: CASSPGTGPEKLFF. The CDR3 DNA reads as TGCGCCAGCAGCCCCGGGACAGGGCCTGAAAAACTGTTTTTT.

This clonotype was detected ten times or more. The chain couples TRBV7-9 to TRBJ1-4, with 10 bases aligning to TRBD1. The germline CDR1 and CDR2 sequences are SEHNR and FQNEAQ (reference sequence). With V trimmed by 5 bases and J by 5 bases, 2 bases remained unmatched. This CDR3 contains 14 residues. The CDR3 bases are TGTGCCAGCAGCCGGACAGGGGGGAATGAAAAACTGTTTTTT. Translated, it gives CASSRTGGNEKLFF.

The chain has TRBV19 and TRBJ2-1, with 14 positions matching TRBD2. J lost 7 bases, V lost 6 bases, and 11 bases had no gene match. Germline values: CDR1 LNHDA, CDR2 SQIVND (reference sequence). The CDR3 is 17 amino acids. The CDR3 reads CASRPPGLAGVLNEQFF. The DNA of the CDR3 is TGTGCCAGTAGACCTCCGGGACTAGCGGGGGTCTTGAATGAGCAGTTCTTC.

This rearrangement joins TRBV10-2 to TRBJ2-7, with D possibly being TRBD1 or TRBD2 (5 bases each). CDR1 and CDR2 from the germline V gene are WSHSY and SAAADI. The CDR3 is 12 residues long. V lost 8 bases and J 0 bases, leaving 8 bases between the germline ends. The CDR3 loop is CASGGPSYEQYF. CDR3 in DNA: TGCGCCAGCGGGGGACCCTCCTACGAGCAGTACTTC.

This clonotype has at least ten counts. This chain connects TRBV7-8 to TRBJ1-5; weak D call: TRBD1 (6 bases). The V and J ends lost 1 base and 0 bases respectively, with 10 bases between them. The CDR3 has 16 residues. Germline lookup yields CDR1 SGHVS and CDR2 FQNEAQ. The CDR3 here is CASSLGGGISNQPQHF. The DNA for the CDR3 is TGTGCCAGCAGCTTAGGAGGGGGGATTAGCAATCAGCCCCAGCATTTT.

The V gene is TRBV28, the J gene TRBJ2-1, with TRBD2 identical over 11 bases. This CDR3 is 15 amino acids long. The V segment lost 5 bases and the J segment 8 bases; nucleotides outside the gene matches: 8. Looked up from germline, CDR1 is MDHEN and CDR2 is SYDVKM. CDR3 region: CASSAPVLAGDEQFF. Written as DNA, the CDR3 is TGTGCCAGCAGTGCTCCGGTACTAGCGGGAGATGAGCAGTTCTTC. The variable domain in full, completed from reference TRBV28 and TRBJ2-1, reads DVKVTQSSRYLVKRTGEKVFLECVQDMDHENMFWYRQDPGLGLRLIYFSYDVKMKEKGDIPEGYSVSREKKERFSLILESASTNQTSMYLCASSAPVLAGDEQFFGPGTRLTVL.

The rearrangement uses TRBV2 and TRBJ1-2; D unresolved. The V end lost 7 bases, the J end lost 1 base, and 10 bases lay between the germline ends. Germline CDR1 and CDR2: SNHLY and FYNNEI. This CDR3 has 13 residues. CDR3 region: CASNGGYNYGYTF. CDR3 in DNA: TGTGCCAGCAACGGAGGATATAACTATGGCTACACCTTC. The variable domain in full, completed from reference TRBV2 and TRBJ1-2, reads EPEVTQTPSHQVTQMGQEVILRCVPISNHLYFYWYRQILGQKVEFLVSFYNNEISEKSEIFDDQFSVERPDGSNFTLKIRSTKLEDSAMYFCASNGGYNYGYTFGSGTRLTVV.

This clonotype has just a few counts. The chain carries TRBV2 and TRBJ2-4; 9 positions agree with TRBD1. Unmatched junction bases numbered 7, after V lost 3 bases and J lost 1 base. CDR1 and CDR2 (germline): SNHLY, FYNNEI. The CDR3 consists of 17 residues. Written as DNA, the CDR3 is TGTGCCAGCAGTGACCGGGACAGGGAGAGCGCCAAAAACATTCAGTACTTC. Protein product: CASSDRDRESAKNIQYF.